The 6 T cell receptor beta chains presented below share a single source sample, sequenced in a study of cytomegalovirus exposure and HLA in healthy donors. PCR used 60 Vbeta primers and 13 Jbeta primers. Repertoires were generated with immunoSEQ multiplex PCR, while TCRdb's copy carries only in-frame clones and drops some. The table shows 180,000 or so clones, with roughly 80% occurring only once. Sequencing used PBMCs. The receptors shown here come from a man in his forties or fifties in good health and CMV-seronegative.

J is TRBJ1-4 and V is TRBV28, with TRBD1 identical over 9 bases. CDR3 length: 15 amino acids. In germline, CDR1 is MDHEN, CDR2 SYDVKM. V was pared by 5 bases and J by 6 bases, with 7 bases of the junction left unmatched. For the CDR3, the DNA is TGTGCCAGCAGTCCCGCGGGACAGGGTGATGAAAAACTGTTTTTT. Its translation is CASSPAGQGDEKLFF.

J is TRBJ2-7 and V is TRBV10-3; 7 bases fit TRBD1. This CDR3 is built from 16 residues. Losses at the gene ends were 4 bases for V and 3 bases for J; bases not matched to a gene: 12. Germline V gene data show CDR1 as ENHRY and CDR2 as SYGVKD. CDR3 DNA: TGTGCCATCAGTGGCCTAAAGACAGGGTATGACTACGAGCAGTACTTC. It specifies CAISGLKTGYDYEQYF.

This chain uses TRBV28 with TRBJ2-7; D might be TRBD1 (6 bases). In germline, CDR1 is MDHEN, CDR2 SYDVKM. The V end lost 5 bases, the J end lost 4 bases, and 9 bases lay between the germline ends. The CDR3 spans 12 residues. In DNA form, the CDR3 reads TGTGCCAGCAGTATACAGGGTTACGAGCAGTACTTC. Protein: CASSIQGYEQYF.

The CDR3 sequence is CASSPIAGEQTYSGNTIYF. CDR3 DNA sequence: TGTGCCAGCTCACCAATCGCAGGCGAACAAACCTACTCTGGAAACACCATATATTTT. The V call is TRBV18, the J call TRBJ1-3; D unresolved. The V gene's germline CDR1 is KGHSH and CDR2 LQKENI. The CDR3 covers 19 residues. V was trimmed by 2 bases and J by 0 bases, leaving 20 bases between them.

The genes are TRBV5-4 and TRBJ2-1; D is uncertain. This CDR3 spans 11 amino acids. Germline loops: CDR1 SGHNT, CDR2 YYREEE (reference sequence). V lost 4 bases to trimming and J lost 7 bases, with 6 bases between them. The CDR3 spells CASSTINEQFF. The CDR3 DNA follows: TGTGCCAGCAGCACTATTAATGAGCAGTTCTTC.

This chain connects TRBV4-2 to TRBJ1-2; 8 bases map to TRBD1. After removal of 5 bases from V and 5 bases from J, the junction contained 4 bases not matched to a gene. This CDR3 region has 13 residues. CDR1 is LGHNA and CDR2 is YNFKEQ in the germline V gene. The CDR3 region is CASSDRGRYGYTF. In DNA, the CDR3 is TGTGCCAGCAGCGACAGGGGAAGGTATGGCTACACCTTC.